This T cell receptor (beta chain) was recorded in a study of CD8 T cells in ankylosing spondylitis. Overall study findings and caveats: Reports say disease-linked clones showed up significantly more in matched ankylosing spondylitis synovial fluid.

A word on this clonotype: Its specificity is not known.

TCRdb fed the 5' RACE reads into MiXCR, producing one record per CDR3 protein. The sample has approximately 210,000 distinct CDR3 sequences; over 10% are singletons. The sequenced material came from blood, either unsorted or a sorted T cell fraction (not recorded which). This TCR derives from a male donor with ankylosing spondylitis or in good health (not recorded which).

The CDR3 is CASSSPFRAGSTDTQYF. CDR3 in DNA: TGTGCCAGCAGTTCCCCTTTCAGGGCAGGAAGCACAGATACGCAGTATTTT. The V gene is TRBV27, the J gene TRBJ2-3, with D tentatively TRBD1 (5 bases). Germline CDR1 and CDR2: MNHEY and SMNVEV (reference sequence). The V end was cut by 4 bases, the J end by 0 bases, with 17 bases between. This CDR3 comprises 17 residues.